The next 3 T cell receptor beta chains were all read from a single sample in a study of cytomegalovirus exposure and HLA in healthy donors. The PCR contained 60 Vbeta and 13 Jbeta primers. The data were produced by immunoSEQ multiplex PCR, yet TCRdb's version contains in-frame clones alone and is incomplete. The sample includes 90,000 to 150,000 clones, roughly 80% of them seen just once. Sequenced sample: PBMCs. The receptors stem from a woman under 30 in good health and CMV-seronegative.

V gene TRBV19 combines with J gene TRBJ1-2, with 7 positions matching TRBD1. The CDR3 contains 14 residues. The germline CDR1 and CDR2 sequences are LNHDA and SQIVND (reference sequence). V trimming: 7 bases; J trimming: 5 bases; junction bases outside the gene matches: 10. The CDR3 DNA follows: TGTGCCAGTAACCTCCAGGGGGTTAGATATGGCTACACCTTC. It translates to CASNLQGVRYGYTF.

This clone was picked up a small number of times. In DNA form, the CDR3 reads TGTGCCAGCAGTGACTCCGGGGACACCGGGGAGCTGTTTTTT. Translation gives CASSDSGDTGELFF. The chain recombines TRBV6-4 with TRBJ2-2; maybe TRBD2 (5 bases). The germline V gene encodes CDR1 MRHNA and CDR2 SNTAGT. The CDR3 covers 14 residues. Trimming removed 0 bases from V and 3 bases from J, with 5 bases in between.

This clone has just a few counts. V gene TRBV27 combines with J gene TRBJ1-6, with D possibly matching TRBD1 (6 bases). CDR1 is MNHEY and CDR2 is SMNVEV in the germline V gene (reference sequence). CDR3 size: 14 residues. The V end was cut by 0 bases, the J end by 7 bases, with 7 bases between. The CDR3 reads CASSLSQGNSPLHF. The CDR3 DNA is TGTGCCAGCAGTTTATCACAGGGAAATTCACCCCTCCACTTT.